The rows below give T cell receptor beta chains drawn from one sample of a study of identical twins. MiXCR was run by TCRdb on the 5' RACE reads, yielding one entry per CDR3 protein. The sample lists under 800,000 distinct CDR3 sequences, approximately 21% occurring once. Separately, the same data were catalogued under a study of T cells expressing NK-cell markers.

Sequences were obtained from PBMCs. These receptors were taken from a young woman in good health. Each CDR3 is given with its conserved first and last residue. D genes are given only for firm matches. Size tells how often a clone was seen (once, few, many) or the class of an expanded clone, and some rows leave it out.

TRBD2,TRBV5-1,TRBJ2-3,-,CASSFGWGGDTQYF,TGCGCCAGCAGCTTCGGATGGGGGGGAGATACGCAGTATTTT
-,TRBV12-3/TRBV12-4,TRBJ1-1,few,CASSLGEDTEAFF,TGTGCCAGCAGTTTAGGGGAGGACACTGAAGCTTTCTTT
-,TRBV29-1,TRBJ2-4,-,CSVAPGAPRDIQYF,TGCAGCGTTGCCCCAGGAGCGCCGAGGGACATTCAGTACTTC
-,TRBV6-1,TRBJ2-2,-,CASNQVPGFGELFF,TGTGCCAGCAACCAAGTCCCGGGGTTCGGGGAGCTGTTTTTT
-,TRBV27,TRBJ2-7,few,CASSGLGREQYF,TGTGCCAGCAGCGGCTTGGGGCGCGAGCAGTACTTC
-,TRBV12-3/TRBV12-4,TRBJ1-5,few,CASSLAGIEPQHF,TGTGCCAGCAGTTTGGCGGGGATCGAGCCCCAGCATTTT
-,TRBV6-5,TRBJ2-5,few,CASSLAYRETQYF,TGTGCCAGCAGTTTAGCGTATCGGGAGACCCAGTACTTC
-,TRBV5-1,TRBJ2-2,-,CASSEQGATGELFF,TGCGCCAGCAGCGAACAGGGTGCCACCGGGGAGCTGTTTTTT
TRBD1,TRBV12-3/TRBV12-4,TRBJ2-6,-,CASRYTGGSGANVLTF,TGTGCCAGCAGGTACACAGGGGGCAGTGGGGCCAACGTCCTGACTTTC
TRBD1,TRBV20-1,TRBJ1-2,few,CSARDEGQGARGYTF,TGCAGTGCTAGAGATGAGGGACAGGGGGCGCGGGGCTACACCTTC
TRBD2,TRBV18,TRBJ2-2,-,CATGRSTGELFF,TGTGCCACCGGGAGGAGCACCGGGGAGCTGTTTTTT
-,TRBV9,TRBJ2-3,many,CASSVGGPDTQYF,TGTGCCAGCAGCGTTGGGGGGCCAGATACGCAGTATTTT
-,TRBV15,TRBJ2-4,-,CATSNSGIQYF,TGTGCCACCAGCAACTCCGGCATTCAGTACTTC
TRBD2,TRBV20-1,TRBJ2-3,few,CSARDRGGATDTQYF,TGCAGTGCTAGAGACCGCGGGGGGGCAACAGATACGCAGTATTTT
-,TRBV18,TRBJ2-5,-,CASSPLVAGSQETQYF,TGTGCCAGCTCACCACTGGTCGCAGGGTCGCAGGAGACCCAGTACTTC
-,TRBV15,TRBJ1-1,-,CATSRDVRIEAFF,TGTGCCACCAGCAGAGATGTGCGGATAGAAGCTTTCTTT
-,TRBV6-2/TRBV6-3,TRBJ2-7,-,CASSYLGRTYSYEQYF,TGTGCCAGCAGTTACCTTGGACGGACTTATTCCTACGAGCAGTACTTC
-,TRBV4-3,TRBJ2-3,-,CASSQGRTGTDTQYF,TGCGCCAGCAGCCAGGGAAGGACGGGCACAGATACGCAGTATTTT
-,TRBV27,TRBJ2-2,-,CASSSRGDTGELFF,TGTGCCAGCAGTTCCCGAGGGGATACCGGGGAGCTGTTTTTT
-,TRBV7-8,TRBJ2-1,-,CASSLAVGVYNEQFF,TGTGCCAGCAGCTTAGCGGTAGGGGTTTACAATGAGCAGTTCTTC
-,TRBV20-1,TRBJ2-2,-,CSARGWNTGELFF,TGCAGTGCTAGGGGCTGGAACACCGGGGAGCTGTTTTTT
-,TRBV5-1,TRBJ2-7,once,CASSGRLSYEQYF,TGCGCCAGCAGCGGACGGTTATCCTACGAGCAGTACTTC
-,TRBV24-1,TRBJ2-5,-,CATGEGDPETQYF,TGTGCCACCGGGGAGGGGGATCCAGAGACCCAGTACTTC
-,TRBV7-2,TRBJ1-2,-,CASSPTSRITNYGYTF,TGTGCCAGCAGTCCTACCTCGAGGATTACCAACTATGGCTACACCTTC
-,TRBV4-3,TRBJ1-1,few,CASSQVLAGMNTEAFF,TGCGCCAGCAGCCAAGTATTGGCAGGGATGAACACTGAAGCTTTCTTT
-,TRBV10-3,TRBJ2-5,many,CAIRGDTQETQYF,TGTGCCATCCGGGGGGACACCCAAGAGACCCAGTACTTC
-,TRBV20-1,TRBJ2-5,many,CSARDGTQETQYF,TGCAGTGCTAGAGATGGTACCCAAGAGACCCAGTACTTC
-,TRBV6-5,TRBJ2-3,many,CASSYSWTETDTQYF,TGTGCCAGCAGTTACTCTTGGACCGAAACAGATACGCAGTATTTT
TRBD1,TRBV29-1,TRBJ1-5,few,CSVTGVGNQPQHF,TGCAGCGTCACAGGGGTTGGCAATCAGCCCCAGCATTTT
-,TRBV5-1,TRBJ2-3,-,CASSSDSYSTDTQYF,TGCGCCAGCAGCTCGGACAGCTATAGCACAGATACGCAGTATTTT
TRBD2,TRBV18,TRBJ2-1,few,CASSASGRSYNEQFF,TGTGCCAGCAGTGCCAGCGGGAGATCCTACAATGAGCAGTTCTTC
TRBD1,TRBV4-3,TRBJ2-5,-,CASSQGAGQGKETQYF,TGCGCCAGCAGCCAAGGGGCGGGACAGGGGAAAGAGACCCAGTACTTC
TRBD2,TRBV24-1,TRBJ2-1,-,CATSDPGLAAGNEQFF,TGTGCCACCAGTGACCCAGGACTAGCGGCGGGCAATGAGCAGTTCTTC
-,TRBV7-9,TRBJ2-5,many,CASSWYQETQYF,TGTGCCAGCAGCTGGTACCAAGAGACCCAGTACTTC
-,TRBV5-6,TRBJ2-3,-,CASSSLFTDTQYF,TGTGCCAGCAGCTCGCTGTTCACAGATACGCAGTATTTT
TRBD1,TRBV7-6,TRBJ1-5,-,CASSFGDRGNQPQHF,TGTGCCAGCAGCTTCGGAGACAGGGGCAATCAGCCCCAGCATTTT
-,TRBV12-3/TRBV12-4,TRBJ2-7,-,CASSISYEHYF,TGTGCCAGCAGTATTTCCTACGAGCACTACTTC
TRBD1,TRBV4-3,TRBJ2-3,few,CASRPGTGVPDTQYF,TGCGCCAGCAGACCCGGGACAGGGGTCCCAGATACGCAGTATTTT
TRBD2,TRBV11-2,TRBJ2-3,few,CASSLASGATDTQYF,TGTGCCAGCAGCTTAGCTAGCGGGGCCACAGATACGCAGTATTTT
-,TRBV5-1,TRBJ1-2,many,CASSLDRVDGYTF,TGCGCCAGCAGCTTGGATAGGGTGGACGGCTACACCTTC
-,TRBV7-3,TRBJ2-2,-,CASSFPGMTGELFF,TGTGCCAGCAGCTTTCCGGGGATGACCGGGGAGCTGTTTTTT
TRBD1,TRBV12-3/TRBV12-4,TRBJ2-3,few,CASSLQGMAPTDTQYF,TGTGCCAGCAGTCTACAGGGGATGGCCCCCACAGATACGCAGTATTTT
TRBD1,TRBV18,TRBJ1-6,-,CASSPYHTGGNSPLHF,TGTGCCAGCTCACCATATCACACAGGGGGAAATTCACCCCTCCACTTT
-,TRBV2,TRBJ2-5,-,CASSEATGLQETQYF,TGTGCCAGCAGTGAAGCCACCGGCCTGCAAGAGACCCAGTACTTC
TRBD2,TRBV27,TRBJ2-7,few,CASSTTSGYEQYF,TGTGCCAGCAGTACAACTAGCGGCTACGAGCAGTACTTC
-,TRBV6-1,TRBJ1-2,-,CASSDLRGYGYTF,TGTGCCAGCAGTGACCTGAGGGGTTACGGCTACACCTTC
-,TRBV30,TRBJ1-1,-,CAWSPWGGPEAFF,TGTGCCTGGAGTCCCTGGGGGGGTCCTGAAGCTTTCTTT
-,TRBV15,TRBJ2-1,few,CATSRERGSYNEQFF,TGTGCCACCAGCAGAGAGCGGGGCTCCTACAATGAGCAGTTCTTC
-,TRBV25-1,TRBJ1-3,-,CASSEWGRRNTIYF,TGTGCCAGCAGTGAATGGGGCAGGCGAAACACCATATATTTT
-,TRBV20-1,TRBJ2-2,few,CSARDWGRATGELFF,TGCAGTGCTAGAGATTGGGGCAGGGCCACCGGGGAGCTGTTTTTT
-,TRBV4-3,TRBJ2-1,-,CASSQETGSYNEQFF,TGCGCCAGCAGCCAAGAAACGGGATCATACAATGAGCAGTTCTTC
-,TRBV19,TRBJ1-5,few,CASSTPLGSLGNQPQHF,TGTGCCAGTAGTACGCCCCTGGGGAGCTTGGGCAATCAGCCCCAGCATTTT
-,TRBV12-3/TRBV12-4,TRBJ1-5,many,CASSLDRSNQPQHF,TGTGCCAGCAGTTTGGATCGTAGCAATCAGCCCCAGCATTTT
-,TRBV27,TRBJ2-7,many,CASSPLTGGGSEQYF,TGTGCCAGCAGCCCATTGACGGGTGGGGGGAGCGAGCAGTACTTC
-,TRBV3-1,TRBJ2-6,few,CASSQLSSSGANVLTF,TGTGCCAGCAGCCAGTTATCTAGCTCTGGGGCCAACGTCCTGACTTTC
-,TRBV29-1,TRBJ2-5,many,CSVEVTSGETQYF,TGCAGCGTTGAAGTGACCTCTGGGGAGACCCAGTACTTC
TRBD1,TRBV29-1,TRBJ2-7,many,CSARGPTYEQYF,TGCAGCGCGAGGGGGCCGACCTACGAGCAGTACTTC
-,TRBV2,TRBJ2-6,few,CASSEGTGANVLTF,TGTGCCAGCAGTGAGGGGACTGGGGCCAACGTCCTGACTTTC
TRBD2,TRBV11-2,TRBJ2-7,-,CASSFTSGGDYEQYF,TGTGCCAGCAGCTTCACTAGCGGGGGGGACTACGAGCAGTACTTC